The clone carrying this TCR beta chain was picked up many times. Time point of the sample: newly diagnosed GD, antithyroid drugs for less than 3 months. TCR sequences were obtained from RNA taken from PBMCs. CDR3-region Arm-PCR and iRepertoire HTBI primers produced the TCR beta libraries. TCRdb reprocessed the multiplex PCR reads with MiXCR, giving one entry per CDR3 protein. The table has roughly 420,000 distinct CDR3 sequences, about a sixth seen once. The V gene lost 5 bases and the J gene lost 3 bases, with 22 bases spanning the gap. CDR1 MDHEN and CDR2 SYDVKM come from the germline V gene. The CDR3 extends over 17 amino acids. The source of the sample is a study of regulatory T cells in long-lasting Graves disease. Overall study context: Antithyroid drugs had been given to newly diagnosed Graves' patients for under 3 months.

The sample was also reused in another study, on T cells in Graves' hyperthyroidism and ophthalmopathy. This second report adds: Patients were excluded for uncontrolled infection, other autoimmune disease, pregnancy or lactation. Diagnosis relied on clinical symptoms, serum thyroxine and TRAb, thyroid ultrasound and orbital computed tomography. HTBI primers drove first-round RT-PCR of the TCR CDR3.

The material sequenced was peripheral blood mononuclear cells (PBMCs), taken at new diagnosis, from a patient treated with antithyroid drugs. The rearrangement links TRBV28 to TRBJ1-1; D may be TRBD1 (6 bases). This receptor was identified in a woman aged 25-40 years with Graves disease. The CDR3 region is CASSNQVGGKGDTEAFF. In DNA, the CDR3 is TGTGCCAGCAGTAACCAGGTCGGGGGGAAGGGGGACACTGAAGCTTTCTTT.